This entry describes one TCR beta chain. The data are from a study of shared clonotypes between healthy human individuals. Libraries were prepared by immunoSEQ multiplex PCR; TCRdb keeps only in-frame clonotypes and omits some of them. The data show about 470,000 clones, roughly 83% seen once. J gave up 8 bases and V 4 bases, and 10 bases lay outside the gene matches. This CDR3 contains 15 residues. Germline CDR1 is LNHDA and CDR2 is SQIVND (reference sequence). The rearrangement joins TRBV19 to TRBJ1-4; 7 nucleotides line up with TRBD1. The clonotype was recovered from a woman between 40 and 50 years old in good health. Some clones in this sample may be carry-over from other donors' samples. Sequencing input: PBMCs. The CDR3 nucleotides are TGTGCCAGTAGTAGAAGACAGGGAGGTTTCGAAAAACTGTTTTTT. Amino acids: CASSRRQGGFEKLFF.